These 5 T cell receptor beta chains were sequenced from one sample in a study of blood T cell repertoires in COVID-19. Some clones are missing from TCRdb's copy, which holds only in-frame ones; the method was immunoSEQ multiplex PCR. This table has 300,000 to 350,000 clones, roughly 87% appearing once. Specimen: peripheral blood. The receptors originated from a man between 18 and 35 years old with active or convalescent COVID-19.

The chain has TRBV19 and TRBJ1-5; D may be TRBD1 (6 bases). The germline CDR1 and CDR2 sequences are LNHDA and SQIVND (reference sequence). V lost 5 bases and J 5 bases, leaving 22 bases between the germline ends. The CDR3 has 17 amino acids. CDR3: CASSPATGAPPDQPQHF. The CDR3 DNA reads as TGTGCCAGTAGTCCAGCGACAGGAGCTCCGCCTGATCAGCCCCAGCATTTT. The whole variable domain, remainder taken from reference TRBV19 and TRBJ1-5, is DGGITQSPKYLFRKEGQNVTLSCEQNLNHDAMYWYRQDPGQGLRLIYYSQIVNDFQKGDIAEGYSVSREKKESFPLTVTSAQKNPTAFYLCASSPATGAPPDQPQHFGDGTRLSIL.

This clone was observed a single time. The rearrangement uses TRBV18 and TRBJ2-5; D call uncertain. Germline assignment: CDR1 KGHSH and CDR2 LQKENI. The CDR3 covers 16 residues. Trimming left V 0 bases short and J 7 bases short, with 18 bases between. The CDR3: CASSPPDLRMLRTQYF. The CDR3 region has the DNA TGTGCCAGCTCACCACCTGACTTGAGGATGCTCCGGACCCAGTACTTC.

This clone was seen a single time. V is TRBV29-1 and J is TRBJ2-7; a possible D gene is TRBD2 (6 bases). The V gene lost 6 bases and the J gene lost 0 bases, with 15 bases spanning the gap. CDR3 length: 14 amino acids. CDR1 and CDR2 from the germline V gene are SQVTM and ANQGSEA. The CDR3 loop reads CSVFGRDGSYEQYF. The DNA of the CDR3 is TGCAGCGTCTTCGGGCGGGATGGCTCCTACGAGCAGTACTTC.

The chain joins TRBV18 to TRBJ2-1; 11 bases match TRBD2. J lost 6 bases, V lost 1 base, and 2 bases had no gene match. The length of the CDR3 is 15 residues. The germline V gene has CDR1 KGHSH and CDR2 LQKENI. The CDR3 spells CASSPHGTSGNEQFF. CDR3 in DNA: TGTGCCAGCTCACCACACGGGACTAGCGGCAATGAGCAGTTCTTC.

The chain is built from TRBV14 and TRBJ2-2; a possible D gene is TRBD2 (5 bases). Trimming pared 1 base from V and 3 bases from J, leaving 15 bases between. The length of the CDR3 is 17 residues. CDR1 SGHDN and CDR2 FVKESK come from the germline V gene. CDR3 region: CASSQGPLAWDTGELFF. Here the CDR3 DNA reads TGTGCCAGCAGCCAAGGGCCTCTAGCTTGGGACACCGGGGAGCTGTTTTTT.